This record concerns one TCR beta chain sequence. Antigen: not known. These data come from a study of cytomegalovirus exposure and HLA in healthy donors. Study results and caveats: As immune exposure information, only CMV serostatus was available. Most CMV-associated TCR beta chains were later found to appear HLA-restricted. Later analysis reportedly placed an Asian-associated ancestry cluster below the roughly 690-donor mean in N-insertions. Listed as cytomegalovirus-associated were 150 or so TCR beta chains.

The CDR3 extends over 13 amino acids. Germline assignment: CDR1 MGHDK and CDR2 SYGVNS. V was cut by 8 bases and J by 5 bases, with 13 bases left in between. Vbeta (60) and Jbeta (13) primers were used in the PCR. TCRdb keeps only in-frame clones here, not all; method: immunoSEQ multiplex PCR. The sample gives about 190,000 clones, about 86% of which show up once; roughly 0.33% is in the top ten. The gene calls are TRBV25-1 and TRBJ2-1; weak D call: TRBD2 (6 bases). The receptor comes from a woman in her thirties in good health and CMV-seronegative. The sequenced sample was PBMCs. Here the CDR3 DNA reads TGTGCCAGCGCTCGACTAGAGGACAATGAGCAGTTCTTC. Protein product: CASARLEDNEQFF.